This entry lists 25 T cell receptor beta chains sequenced from one sample in a study of CD8 T cells in ankylosing spondylitis. Antigens of these TCRs are unknown. Findings and limits, study-wide: It appeared that ankylosing spondylitis blood was characterized by a TCR beta motif of several highly homologous variants.

Via MiXCR, TCRdb re-called the 5' RACE reads, giving one row per CDR3 protein. The sample comprises about 750,000 distinct CDR3 sequences, under 20% of which are singletons, and around 19% rests with the top ten. Sequences were obtained from blood, either unsorted or a sorted T cell fraction (not recorded which). The receptors originated from a male donor with ankylosing spondylitis.

This clonotype appeared once. This rearrangement joins TRBV4-2 to TRBJ2-7; 7 bases align to TRBD1. CDR3 size: 16 residues. V was pared by 0 bases and J by 4 bases, with 9 bases of the junction left unmatched. CDR1 and CDR2 from the germline V gene are LGHNA and YNFKEQ. The CDR3 DNA reads TGTGCCAGCAGCCAAGAGGAAGGACAGGTGGCGTACGAGCAGTACTTC. Translated, it gives CASSQEEGQVAYEQYF.

The V and J genes are TRBV6-1 and TRBJ1-1; unclear D gene. The length of the CDR3 is 13 residues. The V end lost 7 bases, the J end lost 6 bases, and 15 bases lay between the germline ends. Germline V gives CDR1 MNHNS, CDR2 SASEGT. CDR3 region: CASKSGRIPEAFF. The CDR3 bases are TGTGCCAGCAAGAGCGGACGGATCCCTGAAGCTTTCTTT.

V usage is TRBV6-2 or TRBV6-3 and J usage is TRBJ1-1, with D unresolved. The V and J ends lost 2 bases and 7 bases respectively, with 14 bases between them. Per the germline V gene, CDR1 is MNHEY and CDR2 is SVGEGT. This CDR3 has 14 amino acids. The DNA for the CDR3 is TGTGCCAGCAGTTACGGCTCCACCTGGGGTGAAGCTTTCTTT. This gives the protein CASSYGSTWGEAFF.

This clonotype was found a few times. The chain employs TRBV5-1 and TRBJ2-4; no definite D call. There are 12 residues in the CDR3. With 7 bases removed from V and 8 bases from J, the gap between germline ends came to 13 bases. CDR1 is SGHRS, CDR2 YFSETQ, per germline. CDR3 DNA: TGCGCCAGCGGGATAGGTGAGGACATTCAGTACTTC. It translates to CASGIGEDIQYF.

Many counts were recorded for this clonotype. V and J are TRBV2 and TRBJ2-1; D not certain. This CDR3 is 12 amino acids long. With 4 bases removed from V and 4 bases from J, the gap between germline ends came to 5 bases. Germline CDR1 SNHLY, CDR2 FYNNEI. The CDR3 region is CASSVGYNEQFF. The CDR3 region has the DNA TGTGCCAGCAGTGTGGGGTACAATGAGCAGTTCTTC.

The chain links TRBV6-1 to TRBJ1-2; the D is unclear. Trimming cost V 5 bases and J 2 bases, with 15 bases left between them. The CDR3 runs 15 residues. Per germline, CDR1 MNHNS and CDR2 SASEGT. In nucleotides, the CDR3 is TGTGCCAGCAGTCCTTCTCTGGACCCCAACTATGGCTACACCTTC. Its protein is CASSPSLDPNYGYTF.

About this clonotype itself: A single base separates this from a much larger clone, so it may be a read error. The gene calls are TRBV4-3 and TRBJ2-3, with no clear D. Germline V CDR1 and CDR2: LGHNA, YSLEER. The CDR3 has 13 residues. V was clipped by 0 bases and J by 5 bases, with 6 bases between them. CDR3 in amino acids: CASSQDSVDTQYF. The CDR3 region has the DNA TGCGCCAGCAGCCAAGATTCGGTAGATACGCAGTATTTT.

This clonotype was recorded a few times. This rearrangement joins TRBV20-1 to TRBJ2-7, with a weak D call TRBD2 (6 bases). This CDR3 is 14 amino acids long. Germline assignment: CDR1 DFQATT and CDR2 SNEGSKA (reference sequence). V lost 5 bases and J lost 1, with 15 bases in between. CDR3 in DNA: TGCAGTGCTCCCCCGCGGGGCGGGTCCTACGAGCAGTACTTC. It translates to CSAPPRGGSYEQYF.

The chain joins TRBV28 to TRBJ2-7; D unclear. The germline V gene has CDR1 MDHEN and CDR2 SYDVKM. Trimming took off 6 bases at V and 7 bases at J, with 16 bases between the two ends. CDR3 length equals 13 residues. This CDR3 is CASSPRLGWEQYF. The CDR3 region has the DNA TGTGCCAGCAGCCCCAGACTGGGCTGGGAGCAGTACTTC.

This clonotype was counted many times. The V and J genes are TRBV20-1 and TRBJ1-5, with D uncertain. Germline V lookup: CDR1 DFQATT, CDR2 SNEGSKA (reference sequence). Deletions cut 3 bases from V and 7 bases from J, with 16 bases between. The CDR3 consists of 14 residues. The CDR3 DNA is TGCAGTGCTAGTGGAGGAAAGGGAGGACAGCCCCAGCATTTT. It codes for CSASGGKGGQPQHF.

This clonotype was seen a few times. The chain is built from TRBV5-1 and TRBJ1-3; no clear D. Germline V CDR1 and CDR2: SGHRS, YFSETQ. Trimming left V 1 base short and J 1 base short, with 6 bases between. The CDR3 spans 14 residues. In DNA form, the CDR3 reads TGCGCCAGCAGCTTGAAGGGATCTGGAAACACCATATATTTT. As protein: CASSLKGSGNTIYF.

This clonotype was counted many times. The genes are TRBV5-1 and TRBJ2-1; D gene ambiguous. V was cut by 1 base and J by 8 bases, with 7 bases left in between. The CDR3 has 12 amino acids. Germline values: CDR1 SGHRS, CDR2 YFSETQ. CDR3 sequence reads: CASSLSPYEQFF. The DNA of the CDR3 is TGCGCCAGCAGCTTGTCTCCGTATGAGCAGTTCTTC.

There are a few counts of this clonotype. The genes are TRBV6-6 and TRBJ1-1; no clear D gene. Looked up from germline, CDR1 is MNHNY and CDR2 is SVGAGI (reference sequence). V lost 2 bases to trimming and J lost 5 bases, with 9 bases between them. The CDR3 contains 13 residues. Here the CDR3 DNA reads TGTGCCAGCAGTTACACGATTAGGACTGAAGCTTTCTTT. Amino acids: CASSYTIRTEAFF.

This clonotype occurred a few times. The chain carries TRBV6-2 or TRBV6-3 and TRBJ1-1, with D perhaps matching TRBD1 (5 bases). CDR1 is MNHEY, CDR2 SVGEGT, per germline. The CDR3 covers 14 residues. Trimming removed 5 bases at V and 1 base at J, with 11 bases between. CDR3 bases: TGTGCCAGCAGTAGGACAAATCGGAACACTGAAGCTTTCTTT. It yields the protein CASSRTNRNTEAFF.

The CDR3 DNA is TGTGCCAGCAGCAAACAGGGGCACCAAGAGACCCAGTACTTC. Translating gives CASSKQGHQETQYF. V is TRBV7-9 and J is TRBJ2-5, with 7 bases aligning to TRBD1. CDR1 is SEHNR, CDR2 FQNEAQ, per germline (reference sequence). This CDR3 comprises 14 residues. V was clipped by 5 bases and J by 0 bases; unmatched bases: 3.

The chain carries TRBV5-5 and TRBJ2-7, with 11 bases lining up with TRBD1. Germline V CDR1 and CDR2: SGHKS, YYEKEE (reference sequence). The V and J ends lost 2 bases and 3 bases, in that order; junction bases with no gene match: 4. The CDR3 contains 15 residues. The CDR3 loop is CASSFFGTGGYEQYF. Here the CDR3 DNA reads TGTGCCAGCAGCTTCTTCGGGACAGGGGGCTACGAGCAGTACTTC.

The chain has TRBV3-1 and TRBJ2-5; TRBD2 might be the D (5 bases). This CDR3 is 15 amino acids long. CDR1 and CDR2 (germline): LGHDT, YNNKEL (reference sequence). Trimming pared 1 base from V and 2 bases from J, leaving 11 bases between. CDR3 sequence reads: CASSQGAGWQETQYF. CDR3 sequence (DNA): TGTGCCAGCAGCCAAGGGGCGGGCTGGCAAGAGACCCAGTACTTC.

The V call is TRBV12-3 or TRBV12-4, the J call TRBJ2-7, with TRBD2 matching over 12 bases. J was trimmed by 0 bases and V by 3 bases; bases with no gene match: 3. The length of the CDR3 is 16 residues. CDR3 in amino acids: CASSLGLAGLSYEQYF. The DNA of the CDR3 is TGTGCCAGCAGTTTGGGACTAGCGGGCCTCTCCTACGAGCAGTACTTC.

This clonotype was recorded a few times. The rearrangement links TRBV7-2 to TRBJ2-1; 8 bases line up with TRBD2. Germline CDR1 and CDR2: SGHTA and FQGNSA. V shed 5 bases and J 4 bases; nucleotides not matched to a gene: 7. CDR3 length equals 15 residues. The CDR3: CASSPNSGEYNEQFF. CDR3 DNA sequence: TGTGCCAGCAGCCCCAATAGCGGGGAATACAATGAGCAGTTCTTC.

This clonotype was seen a few times. This chain's CDR3 is CASRTGGEFSGTQYF. The CDR3 nucleotides read TGCGCCAGCAGGACGGGGGGGGAATTTTCAGGTACGCAGTATTTT. This chain links TRBV5-1 with TRBJ2-3; the match to TRBD2 covers 8 bases. CDR1 is SGHRS, CDR2 YFSETQ, per germline. There are 15 residues in the CDR3. Trimming removed 5 bases from V and 8 bases from J; junction bases left unmatched: 13.

The chain carries TRBV4-1 and TRBJ1-6, with D possibly being TRBD1 (5 bases). Germline CDR1 MGHRA, CDR2 YSYEKL. V lost 0 bases to trimming and J lost 6 bases, with 12 bases between them. The CDR3 is made up of 16 amino acids. Written as DNA, the CDR3 is TGCGCCAGCAGCCAAGAAGGGCAGGGTGGTAATTCACCCCTCCACTTT. Encoded protein: CASSQEGQGGNSPLHF.

The rearrangement joins TRBV20-1 to TRBJ2-3; D possibly uses TRBD1 or TRBD2 (6 bases each). The CDR3 totals 13 residues. V was cut by 5 bases and J by 4 bases, with 13 bases left in between. Germline CDR1 DFQATT, CDR2 SNEGSKA (reference sequence). The CDR3 DNA is TGCAGTGCTCCAAGGGGGGTATCAGATACGCAGTATTTT. Protein product: CSAPRGVSDTQYF.

This chain uses TRBV5-1 with TRBJ2-5; no clear D gene. Germline CDR1 and CDR2: SGHRS and YFSETQ. This CDR3 spans 15 amino acids. V gave up 4 bases and J gave up 7 bases, with 20 bases separating them. CDR3 sequence reads: CASSPSNIDVGTQYF. CDR3 DNA sequence: TGCGCCAGCAGCCCGTCAAACATAGATGTAGGGACCCAGTACTTC. Drawing the rest from reference TRBV5-1 and TRBJ2-5, the complete variable domain is KAGVTQTPRYLIKTRGQQVTLSCSPISGHRSVSWYQQTPGQGLQFLFEYFSETQRNKGNFPGRFSGRQFSNSRSEMNVSTLELGDSALYLCASSPSNIDVGTQYFGPGTRLLVL.

This chain connects TRBV20-1 to TRBJ2-1; TRBD2 aligns across 9 bases. Trimming cost V 3 bases and J 10 bases; bases outside gene matches: 10. Germline V CDR1 and CDR2: DFQATT, SNEGSKA (reference sequence). This CDR3 has 14 residues. The CDR3 coding sequence is TGCAGTGCTAGCCCCTGGAGCGGGGGGTGGGAGCAGTTCTTC. It codes for CSASPWSGGWEQFF.

The chain combines TRBV6-5 with TRBJ2-7; D uncertain. With 0 bases removed from V and 0 bases from J, the gap between germline ends came to 9 bases. The CDR3 spans 15 residues. Germline V gives CDR1 MNHEY, CDR2 SVGAGI. CDR3 in DNA: TGTGCCAGCAGTTACTCTGCGTCGAGCTCCTACGAGCAGTACTTC. Translating it yields CASSYSASSSYEQYF.